A single sample is the source of the 17 T cell receptor beta chains below, sequenced in a study of Tregs in tolerant kidney transplant recipients. Sequenced by immunoSEQ multiplex PCR; TCRdb stores in-frame clones only, minus some. The table has 50,000 to 75,000 clones, 70% to 90% seen once. The sequenced sample was Tregs from blood, obtained before the transplant. These receptors originate from a human donor who received a combined kidney and bone marrow transplant.

The genes are TRBV7-2 and TRBJ2-2; possibly TRBD2 for D (7 bases). Germline lookup yields CDR1 SGHTA and CDR2 FQGNSA. The CDR3 is made up of 17 amino acids. The ends were cut back, 5 bases at V and 2 bases at J, with 18 bases in the middle. The DNA of the CDR3 is TGTGCCAGCAGCCTCTATCCCGCGGGGGCCAACACCGGGGAGCTGTTTTTT. Residues: CASSLYPAGANTGELFF. Complete variable domain (other parts from reference TRBV7-2 and TRBJ2-2): GAGVSQSPSNKVTEKGKDVELRCDPISGHTALYWYRQSLGQGLEFLIYFQGNSAPDKSGLPSDRFSAERTGGSVSTLTIQRTQQEDSAVYLCASSLYPAGANTGELFFGEGSRLTVL.

The V gene is TRBV29-1, the J gene TRBJ2-1, with D maybe TRBD2 (7 bases). CDR3 length: 18 residues. The germline gives CDR1 SQVTM, CDR2 ANQGSEA. The germline V and J ends were trimmed by 1 base and 4 bases, with 23 bases remaining between them. The CDR3, as DNA: TGCAGCGTTGAAGGTGGGGGGGCACTTCTATATTTTTACAATGAGCAGTTCTTC. Translated: CSVEGGGALLYFYNEQFF.

The chain couples TRBV11-2 to TRBJ2-7, with TRBD2 matching 13 bases. This CDR3 has 14 amino acids. With 3 bases clipped from V and 4 bases from J, the junction kept 0 bases outside the gene matches. Looked up from germline, CDR1 is SGHAT and CDR2 is FQNNGV. The CDR3 DNA reads TGTGCCAGCAGCTTGACTAGCGGGAGGTACGAGCAGTACTTC. It translates to CASSLTSGRYEQYF.

The chain employs TRBV15 and TRBJ2-5; 11 bases fit TRBD2. Germline-derived CDR1 and CDR2 are LNHNV and YYDKDF (reference sequence). The CDR3 has 17 amino acids. J was trimmed by 2 bases and V by 1 base; bases with no gene match: 6. The chain's CDR3 is CATSRGVLAGGQETQYF. DNA for the CDR3: TGTGCCACCAGCAGAGGGGTTCTAGCGGGGGGTCAAGAGACCCAGTACTTC.

The chain combines TRBV6-1 with TRBJ1-2; D gene ambiguous. The CDR3 sequence is 14 residues long. The V end was cut by 5 bases, the J end by 2 bases, with 12 bases between. Germline CDR1 and CDR2: MNHNS and SASEGT. This chain's CDR3 is CASSSRTGNYGYTF. In nucleotides, the CDR3 is TGTGCCAGCAGTTCCCGGACGGGAAACTATGGCTACACCTTC.

The chain is built from TRBV6-5 and TRBJ2-3; D unclear. V was pared by 7 bases and J by 6 bases, with 8 bases between. This CDR3 has 11 amino acids. The germline V gene has CDR1 MNHEY and CDR2 SVGAGI. CDR3 in DNA: TGTGCCAGCACCCAAAGGGATACGCAGTATTTT. It encodes CASTQRDTQYF.

The rearrangement links TRBV18 to TRBJ1-1, with D tentatively TRBD1 (5 bases). CDR3 length: 13 residues. Germline-derived CDR1 and CDR2 are KGHSH and LQKENI. V was pared by 7 bases and J by 4 bases, with 13 bases between. CDR3 region: CASCEGTVTEAFF. DNA of the CDR3: TGTGCCAGCTGTGAAGGGACGGTCACTGAAGCTTTCTTT.

The genes are TRBV5-4 and TRBJ1-2; D perhaps matches TRBD1 (5 bases). Trimming cost V 4 bases and J 7 bases, with 14 bases left between them. Looked up from germline, CDR1 is SGHNT and CDR2 is YYREEE (reference sequence). The CDR3 is 13 residues long. The DNA for the CDR3 is TGTGCCAGCAGCCGGGGTGGGGGGAGTGGCTACACCTTC. It is translated as CASSRGGGSGYTF.

This clone has a single count. This chain uses TRBV30 with TRBJ2-7; D may match TRBD1 or TRBD2 (5 bases each). This CDR3 has 16 amino acids. V lost 1 base, J lost 2 bases, and 18 bases lay in between. In germline, CDR1 is GTSNPN, CDR2 SVGIG (reference sequence). The CDR3 loop reads CAWSDWVRGRTYEQYF. CDR3 DNA sequence: TGTGCCTGGAGTGACTGGGTGAGGGGACGTACCTACGAGCAGTACTTC.

This clone was counted between two and nine times. This chain uses TRBV5-1 with TRBJ1-3; no definite D call. Trimming removed 1 base from V and 2 bases from J, with 10 bases in between. This CDR3 has 15 amino acids. Germline CDR1 SGHRS, CDR2 YFSETQ. CDR3 DNA sequence: TGCGCCAGCAGCTTGTCAGCCGGAACTGGAAACACCATATATTTT. Residues: CASSLSAGTGNTIYF.

The rearrangement joins TRBV18 to TRBJ2-1; 9 positions match TRBD2. This CDR3 comprises 16 residues. Losses at the gene ends were 3 bases for V and 4 bases for J; bases not matched to a gene: 7. Germline V gives CDR1 KGHSH, CDR2 LQKENI. The CDR3 protein is CASSPSRLAAYNEQFF. The CDR3, as DNA: TGTGCCAGCTCACCGTCCCGACTAGCGGCTTACAATGAGCAGTTCTTC.

The table lists this clone with a count of one. The V and J genes are TRBV7-7 and TRBJ2-1; tentative D call: TRBD2 (5 bases). There are 15 residues in the CDR3. Germline CDR1 is SSHAT and CDR2 is FNYEAQ (reference sequence). Trimming cost V 1 base and J 7 bases, with 14 bases left between them. The CDR3 bases are TGTGCCAGCAGCTTAGGGTCTTCGGACTTTAATGAGCAGTTCTTC. Translating it yields CASSLGSSDFNEQFF.

The chain combines TRBV7-2 with TRBJ1-2; D is possibly TRBD1 (6 bases). The CDR3 totals 15 residues. Trimming removed 5 bases at V and 0 bases at J, with 13 bases between. The germline gives CDR1 SGHTA, CDR2 FQGNSA. The CDR3 is CASSPDRIANYGYTF. As DNA, the CDR3 is TGTGCCAGCAGCCCTGACAGGATAGCTAACTATGGCTACACCTTC.

The chain recombines TRBV7-2 with TRBJ1-2; possible D gene TRBD1, 5 bases. From germline, CDR1 is SGHTA and CDR2 FQGNSA. Trimming stripped 1 base from V and 1 base from J, with 13 bases between. The CDR3 is made up of 16 amino acids. The CDR3 loop reads CASSLVGAKYNYGYTF. The CDR3 DNA follows: TGTGCCAGCAGCTTAGTCGGGGCCAAGTATAACTATGGCTACACCTTC.

V is TRBV19 and J is TRBJ1-1; D unresolved. The CDR3 totals 14 residues. Germline assignment: CDR1 LNHDA and CDR2 SQIVND (reference sequence). The ends were cut back, 3 bases at V and 0 bases at J, with 8 bases in the middle. The CDR3 sequence: CASSISVMNTEAFF. The CDR3 DNA is TGTGCCAGTAGTATTTCCGTAATGAACACTGAAGCTTTCTTT.

The chain is built from TRBV19 and TRBJ2-2, with 9 bases lining up with TRBD2. The CDR3 is 16 residues long. V dropped 6 bases and J dropped 5; count of bases not matched to a gene: 10. The germline gives CDR1 LNHDA, CDR2 SQIVND (reference sequence). In DNA, the CDR3 is TGTGCCAGTAGGGCCCAACTAGCGGGTTATACCGGGGAGCTGTTTTTT. This translates into CASRAQLAGYTGELFF.

The J gene is TRBJ1-2, the V gene TRBV7-8, with 7 bases fitting TRBD1. In germline, CDR1 is SGHVS, CDR2 FQNEAQ. The trim removed 3 bases at V and 4 bases at J, leaving 5 bases unmatched. The CDR3 has 14 residues. The CDR3, as DNA: TGTGCCAGCAGCTTGGGACAGCAAGGCTATGGCTACACCTTC. This gives the protein CASSLGQQGYGYTF.